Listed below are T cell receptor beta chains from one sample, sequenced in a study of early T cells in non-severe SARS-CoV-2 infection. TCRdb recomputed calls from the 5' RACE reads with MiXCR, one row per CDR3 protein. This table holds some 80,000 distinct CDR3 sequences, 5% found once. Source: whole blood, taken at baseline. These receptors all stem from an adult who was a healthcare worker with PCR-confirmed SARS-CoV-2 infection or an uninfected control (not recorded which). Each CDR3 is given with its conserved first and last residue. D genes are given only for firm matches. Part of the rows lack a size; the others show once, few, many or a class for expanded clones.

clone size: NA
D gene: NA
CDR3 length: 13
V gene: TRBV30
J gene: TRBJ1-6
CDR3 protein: CAWSADYNSPLHF
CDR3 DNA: TGTGCCTGGAGTGCCGACTATAATTCACCCCTCCACTTT

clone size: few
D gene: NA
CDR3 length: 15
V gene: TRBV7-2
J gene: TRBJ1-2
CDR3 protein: CASSLGQTEPYGYTF
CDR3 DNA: TGTGCCAGCAGCTTGGGGCAGACAGAACCCTATGGCTACACCTTC

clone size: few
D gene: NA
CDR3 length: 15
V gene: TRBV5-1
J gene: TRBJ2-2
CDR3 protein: CASSLDSSSTGELFF
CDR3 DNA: TGCGCCAGCAGCTTGGACAGTTCGTCTACCGGGGAGCTGTTTTTT

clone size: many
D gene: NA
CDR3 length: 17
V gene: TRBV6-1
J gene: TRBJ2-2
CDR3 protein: CASSDRTTYWDTGELFF
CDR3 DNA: TGTGCCAGCAGTGATAGAACGACATACTGGGACACCGGGGAGCTGTTTTTT

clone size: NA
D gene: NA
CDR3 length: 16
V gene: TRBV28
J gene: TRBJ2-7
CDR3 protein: CASSSPRRISSYEQYF
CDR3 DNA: TGTGCCAGCAGTTCCCCCCGCCGGATAAGCTCCTACGAGCAGTACTTC

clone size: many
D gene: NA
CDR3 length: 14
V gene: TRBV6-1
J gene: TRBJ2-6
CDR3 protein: CASSNNAGANVLTF
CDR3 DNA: TGTGCCAGCAGCAACAACGCTGGGGCCAACGTCCTGACTTTC

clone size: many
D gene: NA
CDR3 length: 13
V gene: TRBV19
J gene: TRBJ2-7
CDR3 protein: CASSGTASYEQYF
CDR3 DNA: TGTGCCAGTAGTGGGACTGCCTCCTACGAGCAGTACTTC

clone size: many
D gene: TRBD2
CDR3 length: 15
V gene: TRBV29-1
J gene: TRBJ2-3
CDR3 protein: CSVGASGGLTDTQYF
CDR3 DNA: TGCAGCGTTGGAGCTAGCGGGGGGCTCACAGATACGCAGTATTTT

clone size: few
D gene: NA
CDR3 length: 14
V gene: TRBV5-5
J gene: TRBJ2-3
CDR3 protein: CASSGELPPDTQYF
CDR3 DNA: TGTGCCAGCAGTGGGGAGCTCCCACCAGATACGCAGTATTTT

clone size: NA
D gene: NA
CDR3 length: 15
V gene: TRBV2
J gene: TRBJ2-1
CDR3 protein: CASTPDRSSYNEQFF
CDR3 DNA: TGTGCCAGCACCCCCGACAGGAGCTCCTACAATGAGCAGTTCTTC

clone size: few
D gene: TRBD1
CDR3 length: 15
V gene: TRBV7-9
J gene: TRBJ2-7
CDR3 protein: CASSQWGTGRGEQYF
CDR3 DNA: TGTGCCAGCAGCCAATGGGGGACAGGGCGTGGCGAGCAGTACTTC

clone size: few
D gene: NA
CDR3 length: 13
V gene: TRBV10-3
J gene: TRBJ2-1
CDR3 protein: CAIREVAYNEQFF
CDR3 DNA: TGTGCCATCCGAGAGGTAGCCTACAATGAGCAGTTCTTC

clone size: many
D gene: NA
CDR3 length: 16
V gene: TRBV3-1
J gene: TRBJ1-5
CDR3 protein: CASSQGNGRSNQPQHF
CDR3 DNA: TGTGCCAGCAGCCAAGGCAACGGGAGAAGCAATCAGCCCCAGCATTTT

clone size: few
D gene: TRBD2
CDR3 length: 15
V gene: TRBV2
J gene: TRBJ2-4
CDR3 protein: CASSEGTSGSVEEYF
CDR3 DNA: TGTGCCAGCAGTGAAGGGACTAGCGGGAGTGTAGAGGAGTACTTC

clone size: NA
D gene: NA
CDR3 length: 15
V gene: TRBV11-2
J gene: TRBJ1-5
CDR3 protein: CASSPSGESNQPQHF
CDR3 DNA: TGTGCCAGCAGCCCCAGTGGGGAAAGCAATCAGCCCCAGCATTTT

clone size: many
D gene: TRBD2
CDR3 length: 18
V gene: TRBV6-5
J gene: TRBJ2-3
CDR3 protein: CASSSLLSSGRASDTQYF
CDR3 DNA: TGTGCCAGCAGTTCCTTGTTGTCGAGCGGGAGGGCCAGTGATACGCAGTATTTT

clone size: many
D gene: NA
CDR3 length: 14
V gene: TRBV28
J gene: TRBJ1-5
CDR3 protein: CASSLQGNNQPQHF
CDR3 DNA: TGTGCCAGCAGTTTACAGGGAAACAATCAGCCCCAGCATTTT

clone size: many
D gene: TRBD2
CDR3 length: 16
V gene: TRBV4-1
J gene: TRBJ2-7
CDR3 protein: CASSPRGGLSFYEQYF
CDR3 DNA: TGCGCCAGCAGCCCCCGCGGGGGACTTTCCTTCTACGAGCAGTACTTC

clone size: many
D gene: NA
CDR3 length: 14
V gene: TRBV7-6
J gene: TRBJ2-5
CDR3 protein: CASSLIQVEETQYF
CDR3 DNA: TGTGCCAGCAGCCTTATACAGGTTGAAGAGACCCAGTACTTC

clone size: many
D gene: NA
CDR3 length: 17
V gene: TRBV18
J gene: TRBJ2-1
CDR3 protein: CASSQGGRDNNYNEQFF
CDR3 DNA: TGTGCCAGCTCCCAGGGGGGCCGTGATAACAACTACAATGAGCAGTTCTTC

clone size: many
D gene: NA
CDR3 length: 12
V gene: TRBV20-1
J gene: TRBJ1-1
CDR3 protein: CSAMRQATEAFF
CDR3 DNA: TGCAGTGCTATGAGGCAGGCCACTGAAGCTTTCTTT

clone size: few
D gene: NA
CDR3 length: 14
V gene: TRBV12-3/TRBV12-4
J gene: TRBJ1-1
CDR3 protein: CASSFTLADTEAFF
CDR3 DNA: TGTGCCAGCAGTTTTACCTTGGCGGACACTGAAGCTTTCTTT

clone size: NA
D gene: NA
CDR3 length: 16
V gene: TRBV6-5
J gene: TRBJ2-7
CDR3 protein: CASSYSTRGRAYEQYF
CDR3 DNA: TGTGCCAGCAGTTACTCGACCCGCGGCAGGGCCTACGAGCAGTACTTC

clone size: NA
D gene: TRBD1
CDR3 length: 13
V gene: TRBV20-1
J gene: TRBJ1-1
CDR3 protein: CSAGGQGDTEAFF
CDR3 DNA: TGCAGTGCTGGTGGACAGGGCGACACTGAAGCTTTCTTT

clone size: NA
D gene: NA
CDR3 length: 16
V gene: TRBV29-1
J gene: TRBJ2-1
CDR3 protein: CSVVGSQGLSYNEQFF
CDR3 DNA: TGCAGCGTTGTAGGCTCCCAAGGGCTTAGCTACAATGAGCAGTTCTTC

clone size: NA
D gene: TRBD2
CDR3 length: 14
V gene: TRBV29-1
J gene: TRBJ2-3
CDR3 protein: CSVPSGLATDTQYF
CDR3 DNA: TGCAGCGTCCCTTCGGGACTAGCTACAGATACGCAGTATTTT

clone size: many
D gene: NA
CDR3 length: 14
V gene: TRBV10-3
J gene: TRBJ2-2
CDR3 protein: CAISPLDRAGELFF
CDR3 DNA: TGTGCCATCAGCCCTCTCGATCGAGCCGGGGAGCTGTTTTTT

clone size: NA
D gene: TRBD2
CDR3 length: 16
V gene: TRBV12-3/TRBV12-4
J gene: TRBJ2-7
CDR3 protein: CASSPDQREHSYEQYF
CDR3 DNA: TGTGCCAGCAGTCCTGACCAGCGGGAACACTCCTACGAGCAGTACTTC

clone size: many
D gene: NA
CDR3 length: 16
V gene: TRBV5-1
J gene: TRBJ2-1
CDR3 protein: CASSLGTRNSYNEQFF
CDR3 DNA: TGCGCCAGCAGCTTGGGGACAAGAAACTCCTACAATGAGCAGTTCTTC

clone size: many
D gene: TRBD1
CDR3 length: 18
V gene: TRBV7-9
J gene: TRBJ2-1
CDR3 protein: CASSLARSGTGSGDEQFF
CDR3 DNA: TGTGCCAGCAGCTTAGCCAGGAGCGGGACAGGGTCTGGGGATGAGCAGTTCTTC

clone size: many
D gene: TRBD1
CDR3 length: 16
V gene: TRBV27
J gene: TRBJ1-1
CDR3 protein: CASSLAATGQNTEAFF
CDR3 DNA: TGTGCCAGCAGTCTTGCTGCGACAGGGCAGAACACTGAAGCTTTCTTT

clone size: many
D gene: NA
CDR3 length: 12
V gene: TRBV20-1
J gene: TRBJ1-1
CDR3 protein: CSAAVGNTEAFF
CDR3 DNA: TGCAGTGCTGCGGTTGGGAACACTGAAGCTTTCTTT

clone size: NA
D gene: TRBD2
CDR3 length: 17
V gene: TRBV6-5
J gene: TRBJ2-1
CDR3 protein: CASCRSGRPSSYNEQFF
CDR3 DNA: TGTGCCAGCTGCCGTAGCGGGAGACCCTCCTCCTACAATGAGCAGTTCTTC

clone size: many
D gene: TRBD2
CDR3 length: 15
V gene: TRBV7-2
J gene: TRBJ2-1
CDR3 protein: CASSLTSGRHNEQFF
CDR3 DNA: TGTGCCAGCAGCTTGACTAGCGGACGTCACAATGAGCAGTTCTTC

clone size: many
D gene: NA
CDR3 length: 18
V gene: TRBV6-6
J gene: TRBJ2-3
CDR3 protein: CASSYGGGQLTRTDTQYF
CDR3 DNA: TGTGCCAGCAGTTACGGGGGTGGACAGCTGACCCGCACAGATACGCAGTATTTT

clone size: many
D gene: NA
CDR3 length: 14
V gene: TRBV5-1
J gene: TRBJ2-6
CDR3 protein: CASSGGVGANVLTF
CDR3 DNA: TGCGCCAGCAGCGGAGGGGTCGGGGCCAACGTCCTGACTTTC

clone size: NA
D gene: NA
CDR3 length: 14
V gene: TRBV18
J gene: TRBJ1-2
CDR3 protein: CASSPPSGLYGYTF
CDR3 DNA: TGTGCCAGCTCACCACCGTCAGGCCTCTATGGCTACACCTTC

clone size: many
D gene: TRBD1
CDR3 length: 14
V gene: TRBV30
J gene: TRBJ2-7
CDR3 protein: CAWSTHRGAYEQYF
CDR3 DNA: TGTGCCTGGAGTACTCACAGGGGGGCGTACGAGCAGTACTTC

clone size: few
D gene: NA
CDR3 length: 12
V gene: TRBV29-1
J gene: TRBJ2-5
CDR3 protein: CSVSLDQETQYF
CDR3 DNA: TGCAGCGTCTCCTTAGACCAAGAGACCCAGTACTTC

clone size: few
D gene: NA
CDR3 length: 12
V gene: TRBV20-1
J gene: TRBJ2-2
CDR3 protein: CSARAGPGELFF
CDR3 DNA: TGCAGTGCTAGGGCAGGGCCCGGGGAGCTGTTTTTT

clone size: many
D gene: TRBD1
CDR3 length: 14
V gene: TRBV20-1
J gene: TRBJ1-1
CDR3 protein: CSARDRAWDTEAFF
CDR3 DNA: TGCAGTGCCAGGGACAGGGCGTGGGACACTGAAGCTTTCTTT

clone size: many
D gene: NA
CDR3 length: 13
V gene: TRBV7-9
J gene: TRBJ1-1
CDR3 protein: CASSPRPETEAFF
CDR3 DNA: TGTGCCAGCAGCCCACGGCCCGAAACTGAAGCTTTCTTT

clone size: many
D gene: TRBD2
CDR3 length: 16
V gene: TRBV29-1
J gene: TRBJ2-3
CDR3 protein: CSVEEGLAGGGDTQYF
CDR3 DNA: TGCAGCGTTGAAGAAGGACTAGCGGGAGGGGGAGATACGCAGTATTTT

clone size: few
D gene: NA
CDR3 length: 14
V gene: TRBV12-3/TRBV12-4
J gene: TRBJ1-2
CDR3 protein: CASSQRGSDNGYTF
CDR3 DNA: TGTGCCAGCAGCCAGAGGGGGTCGGACAATGGCTACACCTTC